This record concerns one TCR beta chain sequence. The antigen remains undetermined. TCRdb's table, derived via immunoSEQ multiplex PCR, lists solely in-frame clones and lacks some. Of tens of thousands of clones listed, around 80% are singletons. Time point reported: week 47, end of study. A 20-mer mutant IDH1 peptide at 300 ug was injected subcutaneously with topical imiquimod. The sample is drawn from a study of a mutant IDH1 vaccine in newly diagnosed glioma. Germline CDR1 reads LNHDA; CDR2 reads SQIVND (reference sequence). The CDR3 runs 14 residues. V was clipped by 4 bases and J by 4 bases, with 14 bases between them.

V usage is TRBV19 and J usage is TRBJ2-7; TRBD1 might be the D (6 bases). The sequence was collected from a man in his forties or fifties with glioma. Some clones in this sample may be carry-over from other donors' samples. Sequenced here: PBMCs, sampled from a glioma patient whose treatment included an IDH1 peptide vaccine. In DNA form, the CDR3 reads TGTGCCAGTAGTAGCCTAAACAGGGCTTACGAGCAGTACTTC. Its protein is CASSSLNRAYEQYF.